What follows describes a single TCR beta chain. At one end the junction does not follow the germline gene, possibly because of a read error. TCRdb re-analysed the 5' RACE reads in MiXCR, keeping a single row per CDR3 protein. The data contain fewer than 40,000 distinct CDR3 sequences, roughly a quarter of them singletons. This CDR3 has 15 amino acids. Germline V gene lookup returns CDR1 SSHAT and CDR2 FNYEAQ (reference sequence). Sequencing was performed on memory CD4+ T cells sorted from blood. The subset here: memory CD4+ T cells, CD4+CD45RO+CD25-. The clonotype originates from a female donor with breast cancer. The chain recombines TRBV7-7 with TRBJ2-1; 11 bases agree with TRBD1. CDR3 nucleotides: TGTGCCGGCAGCCGAGGACAGGGGGCGCGCAATGAGCAGTTCTTC. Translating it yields CAGSRGQGARNEQFF.